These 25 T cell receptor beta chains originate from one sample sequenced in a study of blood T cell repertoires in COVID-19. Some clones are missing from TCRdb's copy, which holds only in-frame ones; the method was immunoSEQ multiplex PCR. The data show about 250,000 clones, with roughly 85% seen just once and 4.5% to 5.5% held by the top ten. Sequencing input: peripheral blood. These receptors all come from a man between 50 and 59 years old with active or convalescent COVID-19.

CDR3 DNA: TGTGCCACCAGCGACCACACAGGGCGAGGAAACACCATATATTTT. The encoded protein is CATSDHTGRGNTIYF. V usage is TRBV15 and J usage is TRBJ1-3; the D gene is possibly TRBD1 (6 bases). This CDR3 contains 15 residues. The V end lost 5 bases, the J end lost 4 bases, and 15 bases lay between the germline ends. Germline CDR1 and CDR2: LNHNV and YYDKDF (reference sequence).

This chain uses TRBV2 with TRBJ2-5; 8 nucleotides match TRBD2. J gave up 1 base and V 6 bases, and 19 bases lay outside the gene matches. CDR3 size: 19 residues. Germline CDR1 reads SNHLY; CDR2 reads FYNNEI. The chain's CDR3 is CASSGERSRGGIPQETQYF. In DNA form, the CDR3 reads TGTGCCAGCAGCGGTGAACGCTCCCGGGGGGGGATACCCCAAGAGACCCAGTACTTC.

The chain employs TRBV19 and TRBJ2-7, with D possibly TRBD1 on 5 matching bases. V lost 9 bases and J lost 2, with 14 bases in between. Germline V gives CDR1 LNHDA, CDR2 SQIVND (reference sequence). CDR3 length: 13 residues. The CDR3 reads CASSARVAYEQYF. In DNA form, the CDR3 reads TGTGCCAGCTCGGCCAGGGTGGCCTACGAGCAGTACTTC.

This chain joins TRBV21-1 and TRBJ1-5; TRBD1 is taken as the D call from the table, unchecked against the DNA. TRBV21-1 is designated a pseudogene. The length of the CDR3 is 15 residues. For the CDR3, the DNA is TGTGCCAGCAGCAAGGACAGCAGTAGCAATCAGCCCCAGCATTTT. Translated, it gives CASSKDSSSNQPQHF.

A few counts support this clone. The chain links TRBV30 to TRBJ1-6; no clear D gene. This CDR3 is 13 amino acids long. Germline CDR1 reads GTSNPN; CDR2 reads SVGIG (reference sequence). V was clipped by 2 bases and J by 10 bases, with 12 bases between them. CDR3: CAWSLSAPSPLHF. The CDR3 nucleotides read TGTGCCTGGAGTTTGTCTGCGCCGTCACCCCTCCACTTT. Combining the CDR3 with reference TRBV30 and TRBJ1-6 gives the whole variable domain SQTIHQWPATLVQPVGSPLSLECTVEGTSNPNLYWYRQAAGRGLQLLFYSVGIGQISSEVPQNLSASRPQDRQFILSSKKLLLSDSGFYLCAWSLSAPSPLHFGNGTRLTVT.

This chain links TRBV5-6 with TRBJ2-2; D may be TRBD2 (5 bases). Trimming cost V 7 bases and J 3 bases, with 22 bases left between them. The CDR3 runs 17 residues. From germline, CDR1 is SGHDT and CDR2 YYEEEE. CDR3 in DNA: TGTGCCAGCGCATCCTCGGGTTCGGGGTGGGACACCGGGGAGCTGTTTTTT. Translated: CASASSGSGWDTGELFF.

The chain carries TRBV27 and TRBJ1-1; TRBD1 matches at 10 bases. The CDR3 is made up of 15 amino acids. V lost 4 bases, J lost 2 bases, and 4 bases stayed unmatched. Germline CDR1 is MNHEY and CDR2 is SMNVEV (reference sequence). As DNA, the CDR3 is TGTGCCAGCAGTTCCTGGACAGGGGGAAACACTGAAGCTTTCTTT. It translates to CASSSWTGGNTEAFF.

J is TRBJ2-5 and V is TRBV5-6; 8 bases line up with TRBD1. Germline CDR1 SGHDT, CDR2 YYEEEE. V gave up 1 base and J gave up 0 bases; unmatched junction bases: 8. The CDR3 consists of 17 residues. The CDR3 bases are TGTGCCAGCAGCTTGCGGCGGACAGGGACGTACCAAGAGACCCAGTACTTC. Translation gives CASSLRRTGTYQETQYF.

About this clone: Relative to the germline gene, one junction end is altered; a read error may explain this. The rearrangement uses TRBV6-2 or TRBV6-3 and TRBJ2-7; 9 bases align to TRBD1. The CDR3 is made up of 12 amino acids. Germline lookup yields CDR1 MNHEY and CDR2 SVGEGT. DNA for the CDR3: TGTGCCAGCAGTTACACTCCGGGACAGGGAATATTC. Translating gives CASSYTPGQGIF.

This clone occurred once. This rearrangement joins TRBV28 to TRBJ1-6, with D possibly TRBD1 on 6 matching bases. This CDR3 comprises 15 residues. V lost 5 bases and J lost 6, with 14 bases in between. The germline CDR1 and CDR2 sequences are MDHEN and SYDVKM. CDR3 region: CASSPRQAGNSPLHF. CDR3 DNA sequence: TGTGCCAGCAGTCCCCGACAGGCTGGTAATTCACCCCTCCACTTT. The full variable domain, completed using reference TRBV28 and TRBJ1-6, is DVKVTQSSRYLVKRTGEKVFLECVQDMDHENMFWYRQDPGLGLRLIYFSYDVKMKEKGDIPEGYSVSREKKERFSLILESASTNQTSMYLCASSPRQAGNSPLHFGNGTRLTVT.

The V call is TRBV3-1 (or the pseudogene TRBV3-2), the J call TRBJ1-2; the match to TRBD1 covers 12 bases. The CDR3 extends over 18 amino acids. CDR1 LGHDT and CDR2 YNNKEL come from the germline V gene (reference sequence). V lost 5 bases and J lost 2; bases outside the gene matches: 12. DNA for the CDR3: TGTGCCAGCAGCTTCATCCACCGGGACAGGGGGCGCAACTATGGCTACACCTTC. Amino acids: CASSFIHRDRGRNYGYTF.

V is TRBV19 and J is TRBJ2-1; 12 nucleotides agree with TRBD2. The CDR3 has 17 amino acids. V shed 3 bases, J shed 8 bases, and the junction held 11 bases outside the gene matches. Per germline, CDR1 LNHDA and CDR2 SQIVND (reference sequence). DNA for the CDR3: TGTGCCAGTAGTATGACTAGCGGGAGTGGTGGGGAAGATGAGCAGTTCTTC. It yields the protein CASSMTSGSGGEDEQFF.

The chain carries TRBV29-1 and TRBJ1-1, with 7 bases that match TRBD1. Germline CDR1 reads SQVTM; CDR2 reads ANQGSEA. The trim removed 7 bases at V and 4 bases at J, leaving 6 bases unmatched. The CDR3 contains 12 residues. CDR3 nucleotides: TGCAGCGCCGGACAGGCTGGCACTGAAGCTTTCTTT. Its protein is CSAGQAGTEAFF.

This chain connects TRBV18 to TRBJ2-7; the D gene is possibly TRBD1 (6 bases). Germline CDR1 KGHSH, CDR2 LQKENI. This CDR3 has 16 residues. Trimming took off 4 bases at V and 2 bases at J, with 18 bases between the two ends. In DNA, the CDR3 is TGTGCCAGCTCACTCCCCCCGGGACACCCACCCTACGAGCAGTACTTC. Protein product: CASSLPPGHPPYEQYF.

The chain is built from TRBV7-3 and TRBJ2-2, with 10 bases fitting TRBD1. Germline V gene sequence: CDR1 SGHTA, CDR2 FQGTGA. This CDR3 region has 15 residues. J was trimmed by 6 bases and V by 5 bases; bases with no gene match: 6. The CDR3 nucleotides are TGTGCCAGCAGCCCTCGAGGACAGGGGGCCGGGGAGCTGTTTTTT. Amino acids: CASSPRGQGAGELFF.

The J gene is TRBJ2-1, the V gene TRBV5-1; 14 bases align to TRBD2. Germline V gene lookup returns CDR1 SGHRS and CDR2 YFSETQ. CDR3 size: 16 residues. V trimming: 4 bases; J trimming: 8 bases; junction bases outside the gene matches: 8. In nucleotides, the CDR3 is TGCGCCAGCAGCGTTGGGACTAGCGGGAGAAGTGATGAGCAGTTCTTC. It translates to CASSVGTSGRSDEQFF.

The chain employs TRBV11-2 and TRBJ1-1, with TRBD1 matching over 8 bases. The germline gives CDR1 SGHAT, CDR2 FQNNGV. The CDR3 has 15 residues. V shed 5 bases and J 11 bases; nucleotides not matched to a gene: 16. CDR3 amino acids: CASSLTGGGLKYAFF. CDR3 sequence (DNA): TGTGCCAGCAGCCTCACAGGGGGAGGGTTAAAGTACGCTTTCTTT.

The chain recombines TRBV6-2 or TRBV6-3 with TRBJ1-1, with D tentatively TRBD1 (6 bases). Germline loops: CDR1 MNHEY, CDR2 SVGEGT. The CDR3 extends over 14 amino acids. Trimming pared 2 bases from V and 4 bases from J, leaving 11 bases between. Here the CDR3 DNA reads TGTGCCAGCAGTTACAGGGGGAAGGGCACTGAAGCTTTCTTT. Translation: CASSYRGKGTEAFF.

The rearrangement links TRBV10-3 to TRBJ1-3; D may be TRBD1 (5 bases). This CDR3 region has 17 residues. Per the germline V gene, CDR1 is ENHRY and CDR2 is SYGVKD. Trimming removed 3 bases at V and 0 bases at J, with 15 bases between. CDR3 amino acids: CAISEWGTGASGNTIYF. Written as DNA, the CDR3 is TGTGCCATCAGTGAATGGGGCACAGGAGCCTCTGGAAACACCATATATTTT.

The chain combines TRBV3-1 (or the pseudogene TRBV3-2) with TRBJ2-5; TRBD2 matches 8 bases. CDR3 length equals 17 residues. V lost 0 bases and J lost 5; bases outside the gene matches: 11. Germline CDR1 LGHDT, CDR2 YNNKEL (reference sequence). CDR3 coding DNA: TGTGCCAGCAGCCAAGATCCTAGCGGGTTGGGGGGGGAGACCCAGTACTTC. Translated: CASSQDPSGLGGETQYF.

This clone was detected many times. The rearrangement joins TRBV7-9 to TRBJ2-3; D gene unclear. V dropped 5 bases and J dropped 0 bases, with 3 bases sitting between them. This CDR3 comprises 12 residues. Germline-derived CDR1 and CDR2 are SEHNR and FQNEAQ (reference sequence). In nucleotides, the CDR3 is TGTGCCAGCAGCCCAAGCACAGATACGCAGTATTTT. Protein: CASSPSTDTQYF.

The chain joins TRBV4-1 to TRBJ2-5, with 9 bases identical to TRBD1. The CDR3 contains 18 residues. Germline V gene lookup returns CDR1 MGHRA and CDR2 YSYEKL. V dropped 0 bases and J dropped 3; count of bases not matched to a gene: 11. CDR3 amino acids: CASSQEQGGGTGKETQYF. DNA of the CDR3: TGCGCCAGCAGCCAAGAACAGGGAGGCGGGACAGGGAAAGAGACCCAGTACTTC.

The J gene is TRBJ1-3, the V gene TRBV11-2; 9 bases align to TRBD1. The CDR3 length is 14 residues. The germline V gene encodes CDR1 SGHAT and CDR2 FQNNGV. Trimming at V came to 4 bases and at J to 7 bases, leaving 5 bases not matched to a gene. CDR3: CASSSNRGLNTIYF. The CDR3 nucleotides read TGTGCCAGCAGCTCCAACAGGGGGCTGAACACCATATATTTT. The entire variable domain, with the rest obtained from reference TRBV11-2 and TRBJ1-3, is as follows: EAGVAQSPRYKIIEKRQSVAFWCNPISGHATLYWYQQILGQGPKLLIQFQNNGVVDDSQLPKDRFSAERLKGVDSTLKIQPAKLEDSAVYLCASSSNRGLNTIYFGEGSWLTVV.

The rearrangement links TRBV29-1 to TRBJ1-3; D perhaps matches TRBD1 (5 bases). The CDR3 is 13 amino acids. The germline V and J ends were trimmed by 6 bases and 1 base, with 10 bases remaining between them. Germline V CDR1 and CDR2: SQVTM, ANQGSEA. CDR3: CSVLTVSGNTIYF. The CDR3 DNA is TGCAGCGTCTTGACAGTGTCTGGAAACACCATATATTTT. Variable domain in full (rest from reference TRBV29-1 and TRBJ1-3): SAVISQKPSRDICQRGTSLTIQCQVDSQVTMMFWYRQQPGQSLTLIATANQGSEATYESGFVIDKFPISRPNLTFSTLTVSNMSPEDSSIYLCSVLTVSGNTIYFGEGSWLTVV.

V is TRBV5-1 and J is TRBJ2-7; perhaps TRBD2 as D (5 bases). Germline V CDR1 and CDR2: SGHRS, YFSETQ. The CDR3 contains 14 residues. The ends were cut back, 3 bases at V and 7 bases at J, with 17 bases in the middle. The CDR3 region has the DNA TGCGCCAGCAGCTCGGAGAGCCTGACGGGGGAGCAGTACTTC. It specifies CASSSESLTGEQYF.